The 22 T cell receptor beta chains below were found in one sample sequenced in a study of blood T cells in healthy people across ages. Alongside a J-beta primer mix, a sample-barcoded 5' primer served in a second PCR lasting about 7 to 12 cycles. MiXCR, run by TCRdb on the 5' RACE reads, gives a single entry per CDR3 protein. The sample records 1.5 million to 2 million distinct CDR3 sequences, roughly 43% being singletons. Sequencing input: blood. All receptors come from a human donor in good health.

V usage is TRBV6-1 and J usage is TRBJ2-1; D remains ambiguous. The V gene lost 7 bases and the J gene lost 3 bases, with 7 bases spanning the gap. The CDR3 is 12 amino acids. Germline loops: CDR1 MNHNS, CDR2 SASEGT. The CDR3 region has the DNA TGTGCCAGCACCCAAGACTACAATGAGCAGTTCTTC. It specifies CASTQDYNEQFF.

This clonotype has a handful of counts. The chain links TRBV20-1 to TRBJ1-6; no clear D gene. The CDR3 spans 14 residues. Germline CDR1 reads DFQATT; CDR2 reads SNEGSKA (reference sequence). The ends were cut back, 2 bases at V and 10 bases at J, with 15 bases in the middle. The CDR3 here is CSARKVLGSSPLHF. In DNA, the CDR3 is TGCAGTGCTAGAAAGGTTCTCGGTTCCTCACCCCTCCACTTT.

The chain carries TRBV20-1 and TRBJ2-1; D may be TRBD2 (6 bases). Trimming cost V 3 bases and J 3 bases, with 9 bases left between them. The V gene's germline CDR1 is DFQATT and CDR2 SNEGSKA (reference sequence). CDR3 size: 13 residues. The CDR3 loop is CSARRGNYNEQFF. In DNA, the CDR3 is TGCAGTGCTAGGCGGGGAAACTACAATGAGCAGTTCTTC.

The V call is TRBV7-8, the J call TRBJ2-7; no definite D call. The better agreement between TRBJ2-5 and the DNA end casts doubt on the J call. The CDR3 has 16 residues. Germline V CDR1 and CDR2: SGHVS, FQNEAQ. The CDR3 loop reads CASSLLSLAVQETQYF. In nucleotides, the CDR3 is TGTGCCAGCAGCTTATTATCTCTGGCGGTCCAAGAGACCCAGTACTTC.

The V call is TRBV7-9, the J call TRBJ2-1, with D unclear. CDR3 size: 12 residues. V lost 5 bases to trimming and J lost 6 bases, with 8 bases between them. The germline V gene has CDR1 SEHNR and CDR2 FQNEAQ (reference sequence). In DNA form, the CDR3 reads TGTGCCAGCAGCGGATTACCCAATGAGCAGTTCTTC. Translation: CASSGLPNEQFF.

This chain joins TRBV20-1 and TRBJ1-5, with 7 positions matching TRBD1. V dropped 2 bases and J dropped 7; count of bases not matched to a gene: 8. The length of the CDR3 is 14 residues. Germline V lookup: CDR1 DFQATT, CDR2 SNEGSKA (reference sequence). CDR3 protein: CSARPTGSGQPQHF. The CDR3 coding sequence is TGCAGTGCTAGACCGACAGGGTCGGGGCAGCCCCAGCATTTT.

Turning to this clonotype: A read error may account for a junction end that differs from germline. V gene TRBV11-2 combines with J gene TRBJ1-2; maybe TRBD1 (6 bases). Germline V gene data show CDR1 as SGHAT and CDR2 as FQNNGV. This CDR3 has 21 amino acids. The CDR3 spells CATSLWEGPRGHTTLDYGYTF. CDR3 nucleotides: TGTGCCACCAGCTTATGGGAGGGCCCGAGGGGACACACAACCCTTGACTATGGCTACACCTTC.

There are a few counts of this clonotype. This rearrangement joins TRBV6-5 to TRBJ1-2; no clear D gene. This CDR3 has 12 amino acids. The V and J ends lost 2 bases and 8 bases respectively, with 9 bases between them. CDR1 MNHEY and CDR2 SVGAGI come from the germline V gene. The CDR3 bases are TGTGCCAGCAGTTACGTGGGGAGGGGCTACACCTTC. It specifies CASSYVGRGYTF.

This clonotype has just a few counts. This chain connects TRBV6-5 to TRBJ2-5; no reliable D call. CDR1 and CDR2 from the germline V gene are MNHEY and SVGAGI. The germline V and J ends were trimmed by 8 bases and 3 bases, with 10 bases remaining between them. This CDR3 spans 12 amino acids. CDR3 bases: TGTGCCAGCGGGAACAGTAAAGAGACCCAGTACTTC. It translates to CASGNSKETQYF.

This clonotype was detected a few times. The chain combines TRBV27 with TRBJ2-4; 11 bases line up with TRBD2. Trimming at V came to 5 bases and at J to 2 bases, leaving 8 bases not matched to a gene. Looked up from germline, CDR1 is MNHEY and CDR2 is SMNVEV (reference sequence). The CDR3 spans 17 residues. CDR3 coding DNA: TGTGCCAGCAGTATTAGCGGGGGGGCCTGGACCAAAAACATTCAGTACTTC. As protein: CASSISGGAWTKNIQYF.

The CDR3 DNA sequence: TGCAGCGTTGCGACTTTCCGGGATGGCTACACCTTC. This translates into CSVATFRDGYTF. The chain combines TRBV29-1 with TRBJ1-2, with no clear D. Trimming stripped 4 bases from V and 6 bases from J, with 12 bases between. The germline V gene encodes CDR1 SQVTM and CDR2 ANQGSEA. This CDR3 has 12 residues.

The chain links TRBV20-1 to TRBJ2-1; TRBD2 aligns across 14 bases. After removal of 5 bases from V and 6 bases from J, the junction contained 12 bases not matched to a gene. The CDR3 runs to 17 residues. Per germline, CDR1 DFQATT and CDR2 SNEGSKA (reference sequence). The CDR3 region is CSASRTTSGGESNEQFF. The DNA of the CDR3 is TGCAGTGCTTCCCGCACGACTAGCGGGGGGGAGAGCAATGAGCAGTTCTTC.

V gene TRBV7-9 combines with J gene TRBJ1-2; 7 nucleotides line up with TRBD1. The germline gives CDR1 SEHNR, CDR2 FQNEAQ (reference sequence). The CDR3 covers 15 residues. V lost 4 bases, J lost 8 bases, and 13 bases stayed unmatched. CDR3 sequence: CASSSLREGAKGYTF. The DNA of the CDR3 is TGTGCCAGCAGCTCCTTACGTGAGGGGGCGAAGGGCTACACCTTC.

This clonotype was found a few times. J is TRBJ2-7 and V is TRBV9; TRBD1 matches at 9 bases. Germline V gene data show CDR1 as SGDLS and CDR2 as YYNGEE. This CDR3 is built from 15 residues. After removal of 2 bases from V and 2 bases from J, the junction contained 5 bases not matched to a gene. The CDR3 reads CASSVGTGFAYEQYF. The CDR3 bases are TGTGCCAGCAGCGTGGGGACAGGGTTTGCCTACGAGCAGTACTTC.

V is TRBV2 and J is TRBJ2-1; D ambiguous. Germline CDR1 SNHLY, CDR2 FYNNEI. This CDR3 is built from 13 residues. Trimming removed 6 bases at V and 2 bases at J, with 8 bases between. This chain's CDR3 is CASRIDTYNEQFF. DNA of the CDR3: TGTGCCAGCAGAATAGATACCTACAATGAGCAGTTCTTC. Full variable domain (missing parts from reference TRBV2 and TRBJ2-1): EPEVTQTPSHQVTQMGQEVILRCVPISNHLYFYWYRQILGQKVEFLVSFYNNEISEKSEIFDDQFSVERPDGSNFTLKIRSTKLEDSAMYFCASRIDTYNEQFFGPGTRLTVL.

This clonotype was recorded a few times. The chain recombines TRBV4-2 with TRBJ2-1, with 8 bases lining up with TRBD2. The germline CDR1 and CDR2 sequences are LGHNA and YNFKEQ. The CDR3 extends over 19 amino acids. Trimming removed 5 bases from V and 4 bases from J; junction bases left unmatched: 19. This chain's CDR3 is CASSYGGRGAPRGYNEQFF. The CDR3 coding sequence is TGTGCCAGCAGCTACGGGGGGCGGGGGGCACCGAGGGGTTACAATGAGCAGTTCTTC.

This chain links TRBV7-3 with TRBJ2-3; D might be TRBD2 (6 bases). The CDR3 runs 16 residues. Trimming removed 4 bases from V and 5 bases from J, with 19 bases in between. Germline values: CDR1 SGHTA, CDR2 FQGTGA. The CDR3 is CASSSGNSGAVDTQYF. CDR3 sequence (DNA): TGTGCCAGCAGCTCAGGAAATAGCGGAGCGGTAGATACGCAGTATTTT.

The rearrangement links TRBV7-9 to TRBJ2-7; D is possibly TRBD2 (5 bases). The J call may be wrong; the DNA end is better matched by TRBJ2-5. The germline gives CDR1 SEHNR, CDR2 FQNEAQ (reference sequence). The CDR3 consists of 15 residues. CDR3: CASNFPGSARETQYF. The CDR3 coding sequence is TGTGCCAGCAACTTCCCGGGGAGTGCCCGGGAGACCCAGTACTTC.

This chain connects TRBV7-2 to TRBJ1-6, with unresolved D. Trimming took off 1 base at V and 11 bases at J, with 6 bases between the two ends. Germline CDR1 SGHTA, CDR2 FQGNSA. The CDR3 consists of 12 residues. This CDR3 is CASSLGATPLHF. Here the CDR3 DNA reads TGTGCCAGCAGCTTAGGTGCGACACCCCTCCACTTT.

Many counts were recorded for this clonotype. The rearrangement joins TRBV6-1 to TRBJ2-7; D is ambiguous. Germline V gene data show CDR1 as MNHNS and CDR2 as SASEGT. Trimming removed 4 bases at V and 2 bases at J, with 9 bases between. The CDR3 runs 13 residues. The CDR3 sequence: CASSGRRTYEQYF. The CDR3 DNA is TGTGCCAGCAGTGGGAGAAGGACCTACGAGCAGTACTTC.

This clonotype was counted between two and nine times. This rearrangement joins TRBV15 to TRBJ2-7; 7 nucleotides align to TRBD1. This CDR3 is built from 13 residues. The J segment lost 7 bases and the V segment lost 5 bases, leaving 8 bases of the junction unmatched. The germline V gene encodes CDR1 LNHNV and CDR2 YYDKDF (reference sequence). Here the CDR3 reads CATSVDRVGEQYF. The CDR3 nucleotides are TGTGCCACCAGCGTCGACAGGGTAGGGGAGCAGTACTTC. Based on the CDR3 plus reference TRBV15 and TRBJ2-7, the full variable domain is DAMVIQNPRYQVTQFGKPVTLSCSQTLNHNVMYWYQQKSSQAPKLLFHYYDKDFNNEADTPDNFQSRRPNTSFCFLDIRSPGLGDTAMYLCATSVDRVGEQYFGPGTRLTVT.

This clonotype has only a few counts. The V and J genes are TRBV5-6 and TRBJ1-5, with D unclear. The CDR3 is made up of 13 amino acids. V gave up 3 bases and J gave up 7 bases, with 11 bases separating them. From germline, CDR1 is SGHDT and CDR2 YYEEEE. CDR3 sequence reads: CASSSWSGQPQHF. The CDR3 bases are TGTGCCAGCAGCTCATGGTCCGGGCAGCCCCAGCATTTT.